The 2 T cell receptor beta chains below were found in one sample sequenced in a study of T cell repertoires in cytomegalovirus infection. TCRdb re-called the reads with MiXCR, one entry per CDR3 protein. The repertoire holds roughly 230,000 distinct CDR3 sequences, with 22% as singletons. The sequenced sample consisted of CD8+ T cells from PBMCs. All receptors derive from a human donor in good health (CMV status not recorded). Some clones in this sample may be carry-over from other donors' samples.

V usage is TRBV29-1 and J usage is TRBJ2-1; D call uncertain. Trimming pared 5 bases from V and 0 bases from J, leaving 14 bases between. CDR3 size: 15 residues. Germline V gene data show CDR1 as SQVTM and CDR2 as ANQGSEA. CDR3 region: CSVSGYPSSYNEQFF. CDR3 in DNA: TGCAGCGTTTCAGGTTACCCGAGCTCCTACAATGAGCAGTTCTTC.

The rearrangement links TRBV7-4 to TRBJ2-4, with D perhaps TRBD1 (5 bases). CDR1 is SGHVT, CDR2 SQSDAQ, per germline. The CDR3 loop spans 13 amino acids. V lost 5 bases, J lost 5 bases, and 10 bases lay in between. The CDR3 DNA reads as TGTGCCAGCAGCCCCCCGACAGAAAACATTCAGTACTTC. Its protein is CASSPPTENIQYF.